This section outlines one T cell receptor (beta chain) sequence together with its context. PCR amplification relied on 60 Vbeta primers (plus 13 Jbeta primers). Repertoires were generated with immunoSEQ multiplex PCR, while TCRdb's copy carries only in-frame clones and drops some. The sample contains more than 95,000 clones, 81% of which appear only once. This sample was taken from a study of cytomegalovirus exposure and HLA in healthy donors. The sample taken for sequencing was PBMCs. The clonotype was recovered from a man aged 18 to 35 in good health and CMV-seropositive.

The CDR3 spells CASSLSWRGETQYF. The CDR3, as DNA: TGTGCCAGCAGTTTATCTTGGCGGGGAGAGACCCAGTACTTC. The chain recombines TRBV27 with TRBJ2-5; tentative D call: TRBD2 (6 bases). The CDR3 extends over 14 amino acids. V lost 0 bases, J lost 4 bases, and 9 bases lay in between. CDR1 is MNHEY and CDR2 is SMNVEV in the germline V gene (reference sequence).